The 26 T cell receptor beta chains presented below share a single source sample, sequenced in a study of regulatory T cells in long-lasting Graves disease. To make TCR beta libraries, researchers used iRepertoire HTBI primers and Arm-PCR of CDR3 regions. A single record per CDR3 protein comes from TCRdb applying MiXCR to the multiplex PCR reads. The sample includes hundreds of thousands of distinct CDR3 sequences, 13% seen only once; the top ten take about 10%. Time point specified: newly diagnosed GD, antithyroid drugs for less than 3 months. TCR sequences were obtained from RNA taken from PBMCs. This sample was shared with a second study, whose subject was T cells in Graves' hyperthyroidism and ophthalmopathy.

The sequenced sample was peripheral blood mononuclear cells (PBMCs), obtained at new diagnosis, from a patient treated with antithyroid drugs. These TCRs come from a man under 40 with Graves disease.

This clonotype appeared many times. This rearrangement joins TRBV19 to TRBJ2-7; TRBD2 matches at 7 bases. The V and J ends lost 5 bases and 0 bases, in that order; junction bases with no gene match: 7. The CDR3 totals 15 residues. Germline V CDR1 and CDR2: LNHDA, SQIVND (reference sequence). CDR3 residues: CASSSRPSGSYEQYF. In nucleotides, the CDR3 is TGTGCCAGTAGTTCCCGGCCTAGCGGCTCCTACGAGCAGTACTTC.

This clonotype was seen a few times. The chain has TRBV5-6 and TRBJ1-3, with TRBD1 matching 7 bases. The germline V gene encodes CDR1 SGHDT and CDR2 YYEEEE. V lost 1 base, J lost 4 bases, and 14 bases stayed unmatched. The CDR3 has 18 residues. The CDR3 bases are TGTGCCAGCAGCTTGTGGGGAATACACAGGGGTTTGGGAAACACCATATATTTT. Translation gives CASSLWGIHRGLGNTIYF.

This chain joins TRBV9 and TRBJ2-1; D gene unclear. V was clipped by 4 bases and J by 3 bases, with 17 bases between them. The length of the CDR3 is 16 residues. Germline V lookup: CDR1 SGDLS, CDR2 YYNGEE. Written as DNA, the CDR3 is TGTGCCAGCAGCCCGGTGGGCCTCGCCGGCTACAATGAGCAGTTCTTC. This sequence encodes CASSPVGLAGYNEQFF.

This clonotype was found a few times. Since a much larger clone is just one base distant, this may be a read error. The chain recombines TRBV12-3 or TRBV12-4 with TRBJ1-1, with no clear D. There are 11 residues in the CDR3. Trimming stripped 5 bases from V and 7 bases from J, with 8 bases between. CDR3 sequence (DNA): TGTGCCAGCAGTCTGGGCTATGAAGCTTTCTTT. Protein: CASSLGYEAFF.

The V and J genes are TRBV11-2 and TRBJ2-4; D is ambiguous. Germline CDR1 reads SGHAT; CDR2 reads FQNNGV. This CDR3 is 12 amino acids long. Trimming removed 2 bases at V and 6 bases at J, with 5 bases between. The DNA for the CDR3 is TGTGCCAGCAGCTTACAGAGAAACATTCAGTACTTC. This gives the protein CASSLQRNIQYF.

Comment on this clonotype: Sequence at one end of the junction differs from germline and may be a read error. This chain joins TRBV24-1 and TRBJ2-1; possible D gene TRBD2, 7 bases. CDR3 size: 15 residues. Germline V lookup: CDR1 KGHDR, CDR2 SFDVKD. CDR3 loop: CATSDSDRSPTSIRF. For the CDR3, the DNA is TGTGCCACCAGTGATTCGGACAGATCCCCGACTAGCATACGTTTC.

Only a few counts were recorded for this clonotype. J is TRBJ2-1 and V is TRBV27; 9 nucleotides align to TRBD1. The V and J ends lost 4 bases and 4 bases, in that order; junction bases with no gene match: 5. CDR1 MNHEY and CDR2 SMNVEV come from the germline V gene (reference sequence). The length of the CDR3 is 15 residues. The CDR3 loop reads CASSSRTGVYNEQFF. The CDR3, as DNA: TGTGCCAGCAGTTCCAGGACAGGGGTTTACAATGAGCAGTTCTTC.

The rearrangement uses TRBV20-1 and TRBJ2-2; TRBD2 matches at 9 bases. Trimming removed 6 bases from V and 4 bases from J; junction bases left unmatched: 15. Germline values: CDR1 DFQATT, CDR2 SNEGSKA (reference sequence). CDR3 length: 17 amino acids. The CDR3: CSAPNPLAGWPTGELFF. CDR3 coding DNA: TGCAGTGCCCCAAACCCCCTAGCGGGATGGCCCACCGGGGAGCTGTTTTTT.

As for this clonotype: It may be a read error: a sequence one base away is much more abundant. The chain is built from TRBV11-2 and TRBJ1-2; tentatively, D is TRBD1 (5 bases). CDR1 SGHAT and CDR2 FQNNGV come from the germline V gene. CDR3 size: 17 residues. Trimming removed 5 bases from V and 7 bases from J, with 26 bases in between. The CDR3 nucleotides are TGTGCCAGCAGCCCAAGCTTTCCAAAAAGGGGTACAGGTGGCTACACCTTC. Amino acids: CASSPSFPKRGTGGYTF.

V and J are TRBV6-1 and TRBJ2-3; 13 bases fit TRBD2. The trim removed 6 bases at V and 5 bases at J, leaving 5 bases unmatched. The CDR3 covers 15 residues. The V gene's germline CDR1 is MNHNS and CDR2 SASEGT. CDR3 sequence reads: CASRPGTSGEDTQYF. Here the CDR3 DNA reads TGTGCCAGCAGACCTGGGACTAGCGGGGAAGATACGCAGTATTTT.

This clonotype was seen at least ten times. J is TRBJ2-2 and V is TRBV7-9, with D hard to call. CDR1 is SEHNR and CDR2 is FQNEAQ in the germline V gene (reference sequence). CDR3 length equals 15 residues. The V end lost 7 bases, the J end lost 5 bases, and 17 bases lay between the germline ends. CDR3 in amino acids: CASTPPPQVTGELFF. The CDR3 DNA follows: TGTGCCAGCACCCCTCCCCCCCAGGTGACCGGGGAGCTGTTTTTT.

The rearrangement uses TRBV25-1 and TRBJ2-5, with TRBD2 as a possible D gene (6 bases). V shed 1 base and J shed 2 bases, with 11 bases lying between them. Per germline, CDR1 MGHDK and CDR2 SYGVNS. This CDR3 spans 15 amino acids. The CDR3 loop reads CASSESLAPQETQYF. For the CDR3, the DNA is TGTGCCAGCAGTGAATCCCTAGCGCCACAAGAGACCCAGTACTTC.

This clonotype was counted ten times or more. The chain uses TRBV2 and TRBJ2-3; 7 bases match TRBD1. The CDR3 covers 13 residues. The trim removed 8 bases at V and 4 bases at J, leaving 6 bases unmatched. Germline loops: CDR1 SNHLY, CDR2 FYNNEI. The CDR3 nucleotides read TGTGCCAGCCGGAAAGGGGGCGCAGATACGCAGTATTTT. Translated: CASRKGGADTQYF.

About this clonotype itself: A much more abundant neighbour one base away suggests this may be a read error. This sequence joins TRBV12-3 or TRBV12-4 and TRBJ1-2; tentative D call: TRBD1 (5 bases). V was pared by 2 bases and J by 4 bases, with 14 bases between. The CDR3 length is 15 residues. The CDR3 sequence is CASSLSGLGTYGYTF. DNA of the CDR3: TGTGCCAGCAGTTTATCAGGGTTAGGGACCTATGGCTACACCTTC.

At least ten counts were recorded for this clonotype. The CDR3 DNA sequence: TGTGCCTGGGAAACTGGGACAGGGGTTTACGAGCAGTACTTC. The encoded protein is CAWETGTGVYEQYF. The chain has TRBV30 and TRBJ2-7, with TRBD1 matching over 10 bases. The ends lost 5 bases at V and 4 bases at J; junction bases unmatched: 8. CDR3 length equals 14 residues. Germline assignment: CDR1 GTSNPN and CDR2 SVGIG (reference sequence).

A few counts support this clonotype. The chain combines TRBV24-1 with TRBJ2-2; 9 bases map to TRBD1. J gave up 5 bases and V 3 bases, and 12 bases lay outside the gene matches. CDR3 length equals 18 residues. CDR1 KGHDR and CDR2 SFDVKD come from the germline V gene. The CDR3 is CATSDIRPGQGRTGELFF. CDR3 DNA: TGTGCCACCAGTGATATAAGACCGGGACAGGGAAGGACCGGGGAGCTGTTTTTT.

This rearrangement joins TRBV30 to TRBJ2-3, with D uncertain. Trimming pared 1 base from V and 6 bases from J, leaving 11 bases between. Germline values: CDR1 GTSNPN, CDR2 SVGIG (reference sequence). The CDR3 sequence is 13 residues long. The CDR3 region is CAWSGGSRDTQYF. As DNA, the CDR3 is TGTGCCTGGAGTGGGGGATCGCGGGATACGCAGTATTTT.

There are many counts of this clonotype. The chain has TRBV2 and TRBJ2-2, with TRBD1 as a possible D gene (5 bases). The ends were cut back, 6 bases at V and 4 bases at J, with 9 bases in the middle. This CDR3 is built from 13 residues. In germline, CDR1 is SNHLY, CDR2 FYNNEI. The CDR3 DNA follows: TGTGCCAGCAGGACAGTAGGCACCGGGGAGCTGTTTTTT. It codes for CASRTVGTGELFF.

This clonotype was seen at least ten times. The chain recombines TRBV10-3 with TRBJ2-6; D is unresolved. Germline assignment: CDR1 ENHRY and CDR2 SYGVKD. CDR3 size: 15 residues. V lost 0 bases, J lost 2 bases, and 5 bases lay in between. CDR3: CAISESRTGANVLTF. The CDR3 region has the DNA TGTGCCATCAGTGAGTCACGGACTGGGGCCAACGTCCTGACTTTC.

This clonotype occurred a few times. This chain uses TRBV19 with TRBJ2-1; 13 bases are shared with TRBD2. Germline CDR1 LNHDA, CDR2 SQIVND (reference sequence). With V trimmed by 3 bases and J by 2 bases, 1 base remained unmatched. The CDR3 is 16 residues long. The CDR3 reads CASSIGTSGAYNEQFF. The CDR3 DNA reads as TGTGCCAGTAGTATCGGGACTAGCGGGGCCTACAATGAGCAGTTCTTC.

This clonotype was seen repeatedly, ten times or more. This chain links TRBV6-1 with TRBJ2-3, with 10 positions matching TRBD2. Germline CDR1 is MNHNS and CDR2 is SASEGT. After removal of 6 bases from V and 1 base from J, the junction contained 7 bases not matched to a gene. The CDR3 has 16 amino acids. In DNA form, the CDR3 reads TGTGCCAGCAGACCCGGACTAGCGGTGGGCACAGATACGCAGTATTTT. Translation gives CASRPGLAVGTDTQYF.

This clonotype was counted between two and nine times. The CDR3 loop reads CSAIVGNNEQFF. The CDR3 DNA follows: TGCAGTGCTATTGTGGGAAACAATGAGCAGTTCTTC. The V gene is TRBV20-1, the J gene TRBJ2-1; D uncertain. V was trimmed by 4 bases and J by 5 bases, leaving 9 bases between them. The CDR3 is 12 residues long. Germline CDR1 reads DFQATT; CDR2 reads SNEGSKA (reference sequence).

CDR3 sequence reads: CASSVAGRLQTAFF. The CDR3 DNA reads TGTGCCAGTAGCGTAGCTGGCAGGCTCCAGACAGCTTTCTTT. V is TRBV19 and J is TRBJ1-1, with D unclear. V dropped 6 bases and J dropped 10 bases, with 21 bases sitting between them. CDR3 size: 14 residues. The germline gives CDR1 LNHDA, CDR2 SQIVND (reference sequence).

This clonotype was seen ten or more times. This chain connects TRBV18 to TRBJ2-1, with unresolved D. CDR1 KGHSH and CDR2 LQKENI come from the germline V gene. The CDR3 is 14 residues long. V lost 3 bases to trimming and J lost 7 bases, with 13 bases between them. The CDR3 DNA sequence: TGTGCCAGCTCACCGCCGAATAAGGATAATGAGCAGTTCTTC. It encodes CASSPPNKDNEQFF.

This clonotype came up many times. CDR3 amino acids: CASIPDGHQETQYF. The CDR3 DNA sequence: TGTGCCAGCATTCCTGATGGACACCAAGAGACCCAGTACTTC. The chain has TRBV28 and TRBJ2-5; D not resolved. V lost 7 bases and J 0 bases, leaving 12 bases between the germline ends. CDR1 is MDHEN and CDR2 is SYDVKM in the germline V gene. The CDR3 runs to 14 residues.

The sample holds many counts of this clonotype. V usage is TRBV6-5 and J usage is TRBJ1-1; possibly TRBD1 for D (6 bases). V lost 2 bases to trimming and J lost 0 bases, with 13 bases between them. There are 16 residues in the CDR3. CDR1 and CDR2 from the germline V gene are MNHEY and SVGAGI. The CDR3 loop reads CASSYPGGGMNTEAFF. The CDR3 DNA follows: TGTGCCAGCAGTTACCCGGGGGGCGGAATGAACACTGAAGCTTTCTTT.